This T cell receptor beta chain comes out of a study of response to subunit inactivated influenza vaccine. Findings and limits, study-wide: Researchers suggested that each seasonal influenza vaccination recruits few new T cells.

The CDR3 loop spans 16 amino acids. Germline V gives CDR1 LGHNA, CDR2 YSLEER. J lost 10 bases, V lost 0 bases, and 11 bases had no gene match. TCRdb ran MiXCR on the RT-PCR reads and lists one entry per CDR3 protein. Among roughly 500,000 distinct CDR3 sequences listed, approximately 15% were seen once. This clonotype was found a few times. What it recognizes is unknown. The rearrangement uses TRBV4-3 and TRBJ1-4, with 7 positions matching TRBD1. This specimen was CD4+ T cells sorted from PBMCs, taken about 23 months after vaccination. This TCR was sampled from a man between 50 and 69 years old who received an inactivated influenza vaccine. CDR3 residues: CASSQERDSRFGKLFF. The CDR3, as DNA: TGCGCCAGCAGCCAAGAGAGGGACAGCCGTTTCGGAAAACTGTTTTTT.